One sample yielded the 22 T cell receptor beta chains listed below, sequenced in a study of blood T cell repertoires in COVID-19. TCRdb's table, derived via immunoSEQ multiplex PCR, lists solely in-frame clones and lacks some. The sample includes under 250,000 clones, approximately 87% of them seen just once. Sequences were obtained from peripheral blood. The receptors were sampled from a woman in her 70s with active or convalescent COVID-19.

The chain couples TRBV11-2 to TRBJ2-3; 7 nucleotides line up with TRBD1. Trimming took 0 bases from V and 10 from J; bases not matched to a gene: 4. The CDR3 runs to 13 residues. CDR1 is SGHAT, CDR2 FQNNGV, per germline. The CDR3 DNA reads TGTGCCAGCAGCTTAGATAACAGGGGTGCGCAGTATTTT. The encoded protein is CASSLDNRGAQYF.

The chain has TRBV5-1 and TRBJ2-2; TRBD1 agrees at 7 bases. The CDR3 is made up of 15 amino acids. V lost 3 bases, J lost 4 bases, and 6 bases stayed unmatched. CDR1 is SGHRS, CDR2 YFSETQ, per germline. The CDR3 DNA reads as TGCGCCAGCAGCTCTGACAGGGCGGGCACCGGGGAGCTGTTTTTT. Its protein product is CASSSDRAGTGELFF.

The chain has TRBV7-9 and TRBJ1-3; D not resolved. This CDR3 region has 12 residues. Deletions cut 3 bases from V and 9 bases from J, with 9 bases between. Germline V gene data show CDR1 as SEHNR and CDR2 as FQNEAQ (reference sequence). CDR3: CASSLPGGTIYF. CDR3 in DNA: TGTGCCAGCAGCTTGCCAGGAGGCACCATATATTTT.

The chain carries TRBV18 and TRBJ2-7; no firm D call. The CDR3 is 12 amino acids. Trimming shortened V by 2 bases and J by 4 bases, and 6 bases separated the two germline ends. CDR1 is KGHSH and CDR2 is LQKENI in the germline V gene. The CDR3 nucleotides read TGTGCCAGCTCACCAACAGAGTACGAGCAGTACTTC. Residues: CASSPTEYEQYF.

V gene TRBV7-6 combines with J gene TRBJ1-3, with 7 bases fitting TRBD1. With 1 base clipped from V and 0 bases from J, the junction kept 6 bases outside the gene matches. Germline assignment: CDR1 SGHVS and CDR2 FNYEAQ. The length of the CDR3 is 17 residues. CDR3 sequence reads: CASSLEGALLSGNTIYF. The DNA of the CDR3 is TGTGCCAGCAGCTTAGAGGGGGCCTTACTCTCTGGAAACACCATATATTTT.

The chain joins TRBV10-2 to TRBJ2-3; a weak D match, TRBD1 (5 bases). The CDR3 extends over 17 amino acids. Trimming took off 9 bases at V and 2 bases at J, with 24 bases between the two ends. Germline V CDR1 and CDR2: WSHSY, SAAADI. The CDR3 loop reads CARFDQLTREITDTQYF. The DNA for the CDR3 is TGCGCCAGATTCGACCAATTAACCAGGGAAATCACAGATACGCAGTATTTT.

The CDR3 bases are TGTGCCAGCAGCGCAGGGGTGGGAGATACGCAGTATTTT. It encodes CASSAGVGDTQYF. The chain couples TRBV11-2 to TRBJ2-3; maybe TRBD1 (6 bases). Trimming took 5 bases from V and 5 from J, leaving 11 bases between them. Germline V lookup: CDR1 SGHAT, CDR2 FQNNGV. The CDR3 covers 13 residues.

The chain is built from TRBV12-3 or TRBV12-4 and TRBJ2-7, with 7 nucleotides matching TRBD1. Trimming cost V 6 bases and J 5 bases; bases outside gene matches: 4. The CDR3 is 12 residues long. This chain's CDR3 is CASSTTGDEQYF. CDR3 nucleotide sequence: TGTGCCAGCAGCACCACAGGGGACGAGCAGTACTTC.

This chain links TRBV28 with TRBJ1-3; weak D call: TRBD1 (6 bases). The V and J ends lost 5 bases and 3 bases respectively, with 11 bases between them. In germline, CDR1 is MDHEN, CDR2 SYDVKM. The CDR3 covers 14 residues. Here the CDR3 reads CASSPTGYGNTIYF. The CDR3, as DNA: TGTGCCAGCAGTCCAACAGGGTATGGAAACACCATATATTTT.

With regard to this clone: The junction departs from germline at one end; a sequencing error may be responsible. V gene TRBV10-2 combines with J gene TRBJ2-5; TRBD1 agrees at 8 bases. Germline CDR1 WSHSY, CDR2 SAAADI. This CDR3 region has 13 residues. The CDR3 region has the DNA TGCGCCAGCTGTGAACAGGGGGGAGAGACCCAGTACTTC. It is translated as CASCEQGGETQYF.

The chain carries TRBV5-1 and TRBJ1-3; perhaps TRBD1 as D (5 bases). Trimming shortened V by 0 bases and J by 2 bases, and 6 bases separated the two germline ends. The CDR3 runs 14 residues. CDR1 is SGHRS and CDR2 is YFSETQ in the germline V gene. The CDR3 DNA reads as TGCGCCAGCAGCTTGGCGACAGCTGGAAACACCATATATTTT. Protein sequence: CASSLATAGNTIYF.

V and J are TRBV5-1 and TRBJ1-1; 7 bases are shared with TRBD1. Germline lookup yields CDR1 SGHRS and CDR2 YFSETQ. This CDR3 is 14 amino acids long. The V segment lost 3 bases and the J segment 4 bases; nucleotides outside the gene matches: 6. CDR3 DNA sequence: TGCGCCAGCAGCTCCCTTCCAGGGGGCACTGAAGCTTTCTTT. Amino acids: CASSSLPGGTEAFF.

CDR3 coding DNA: TGCGCCAGCAGCTTGGATCCTAGCTACAATGAGCAGTTCTTC. This gives the protein CASSLDPSYNEQFF. The chain combines TRBV5-1 with TRBJ2-1; D not resolved. The CDR3 runs to 14 residues. From germline, CDR1 is SGHRS and CDR2 YFSETQ. The V and J ends lost 0 bases and 3 bases respectively, with 7 bases between them.

The chain joins TRBV5-5 to TRBJ2-7; 9 nucleotides line up with TRBD2. The CDR3 spans 18 residues. Germline loops: CDR1 SGHKS, CDR2 YYEKEE (reference sequence). Germline trimming cut 0 bases from V and 3 bases from J; bases unmatched to any gene: 13. CDR3 nucleotides: TGTGCCAGCAGCTTGGCCCTGCTGGGGACTAGCCGAGGCTACGAGCAGTACTTC. Amino acid sequence: CASSLALLGTSRGYEQYF.

The chain employs TRBV10-3 and TRBJ1-2, with 12 bases that match TRBD1. The germline gives CDR1 ENHRY, CDR2 SYGVKD. The CDR3 runs 14 residues. Losses at the gene ends were 5 bases for V and 7 bases for J; bases not matched to a gene: 5. The CDR3 DNA is TGTGCCATCAGTCCGGGACAGGGGGCTGGTGGCTACACCTTC. Translated, it gives CAISPGQGAGGYTF.

The chain has TRBV30 and TRBJ1-2; possible D gene TRBD1, 5 bases. V was clipped by 2 bases and J by 4 bases, with 8 bases between them. This CDR3 contains 12 residues. Germline CDR1 and CDR2: GTSNPN and SVGIG (reference sequence). Here the CDR3 DNA reads TGTGCCTGGAGTCACAGGAGCTATGGCTACACCTTC. It yields the protein CAWSHRSYGYTF. Variable domain in full (rest from reference TRBV30 and TRBJ1-2): SQTIHQWPATLVQPVGSPLSLECTVEGTSNPNLYWYRQAAGRGLQLLFYSVGIGQISSEVPQNLSASRPQDRQFILSSKKLLLSDSGFYLCAWSHRSYGYTFGSGTRLTVV.

The rearrangement links TRBV7-3 to TRBJ2-2, with 11 bases aligning to TRBD2. The length of the CDR3 is 15 residues. The germline gives CDR1 SGHTA, CDR2 FQGTGA. The J segment lost 8 bases and the V segment lost 5 bases, leaving 7 bases of the junction unmatched. The CDR3 region is CASSPGLAVQGELFF. The DNA for the CDR3 is TGTGCCAGCAGCCCGGGACTAGCGGTACAGGGGGAGCTGTTTTTT.

The rearrangement uses TRBV6-4 and TRBJ1-1; D is possibly TRBD1 (6 bases). CDR3 size: 14 residues. CDR1 and CDR2 from the germline V gene are MRHNA and SNTAGT. The V end lost 6 bases, the J end lost 1 base, and 12 bases lay between the germline ends. In nucleotides, the CDR3 is TGTGCCAGCAGGCCGGGACACTCGAACACTGAAGCTTTCTTT. This translates into CASRPGHSNTEAFF.

The chain links TRBV9 to TRBJ2-2; 8 nucleotides align to TRBD2. The CDR3 has 17 residues. Germline V gene data show CDR1 as SGDLS and CDR2 as YYNGEE. The ends lost 2 bases at V and 5 bases at J; junction bases unmatched: 11. The CDR3 nucleotides are TGTGCCAGCAGCGTGATGACCGGGACTAGTGTGACCGGGGAGCTGTTTTTT. This translates into CASSVMTGTSVTGELFF.

The chain recombines TRBV7-3 with TRBJ1-2; 8 bases map to TRBD1. Germline CDR1 and CDR2: SGHTA and FQGTGA. The CDR3 spans 13 residues. Trimming cost V 1 base and J 8 bases; bases outside gene matches: 3. As DNA, the CDR3 is TGTGCCAGCAGCTTAAGACAGGGGAGCGGCTACACCTTC. This gives the protein CASSLRQGSGYTF.

This chain connects TRBV7-2 to TRBJ2-2; the match to TRBD2 covers 8 bases. J was trimmed by 0 bases and V by 3 bases; bases with no gene match: 3. The CDR3 runs to 16 residues. Germline V lookup: CDR1 SGHTA, CDR2 FQGNSA. The CDR3 is CASSFAGGANTGELFF. The CDR3 nucleotides are TGTGCCAGCAGCTTTGCGGGGGGCGCGAACACCGGGGAGCTGTTTTTT.

This rearrangement joins TRBV24-1 to TRBJ2-1; TRBD2 might be the D (6 bases). The CDR3 spans 15 residues. V dropped 4 bases and J dropped 8 bases, with 17 bases sitting between them. CDR1 is KGHDR and CDR2 is SFDVKD in the germline V gene. This CDR3 is CATSDQTRGGDEQFF. CDR3 coding DNA: TGTGCCACCAGTGACCAAACTAGGGGCGGGGATGAGCAGTTCTTC.